These 2 T cell receptor beta chains share one sample of origin, sequenced in a study of cytomegalovirus exposure and HLA in healthy donors. Amplification used 60 Vbeta primers and 13 Jbeta primers. Sequencing was performed with immunoSEQ multiplex PCR; in TCRdb, only in-frame clones are kept and a portion is missing. In the table there are some 170,000 clones, just under 80% of which are singletons. Sample: PBMCs. The receptor source for this set is a man between 18 and 35 years old in good health and CMV-seropositive.

In this sample, this clone turned up a few times. The chain combines TRBV7-8 with TRBJ2-1; 10 bases line up with TRBD1. The V gene's germline CDR1 is SGHVS and CDR2 FQNEAQ. This CDR3 comprises 17 residues. V gave up 4 bases and J gave up 6 bases; unmatched junction bases: 12. The CDR3 DNA reads as TGTGCCAGCAGCTCTCATGCCGGGACAGGGGCCCCCAATGAGCAGTTCTTC. Translating it yields CASSSHAGTGAPNEQFF.

This rearrangement joins TRBV5-8 to TRBJ1-2; D might be TRBD1 (6 bases). The CDR3 extends over 14 amino acids. Germline V gives CDR1 SGHTS, CDR2 YDEGEE. The ends were cut back, 4 bases at V and 6 bases at J, with 16 bases in the middle. The CDR3 DNA follows: TGTGCCAGCAGCCGTGGACAGTTGTCCGATGGCTACACCTTC. Amino acids: CASSRGQLSDGYTF.